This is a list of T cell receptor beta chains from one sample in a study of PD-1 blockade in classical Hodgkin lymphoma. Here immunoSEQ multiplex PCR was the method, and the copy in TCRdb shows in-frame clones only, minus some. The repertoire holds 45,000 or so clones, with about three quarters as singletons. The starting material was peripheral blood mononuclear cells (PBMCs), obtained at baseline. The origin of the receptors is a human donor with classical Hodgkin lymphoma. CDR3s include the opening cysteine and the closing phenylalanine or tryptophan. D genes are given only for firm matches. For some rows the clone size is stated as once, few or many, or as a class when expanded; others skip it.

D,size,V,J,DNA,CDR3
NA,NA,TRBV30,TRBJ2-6,TGTGCCTGGAATTCTGGGGCCAACGTCCTGACTTTC,CAWNSGANVLTF
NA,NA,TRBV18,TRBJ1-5,TGTGCCAGCTCACCCGGGACTCAAGACGATCAGCCCCAGCATTTT,CASSPGTQDDQPQHF
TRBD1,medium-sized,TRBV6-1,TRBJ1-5,TGTGCCAGCAGAGACAGGGTTTGGGAGCCCCAGCATTTT,CASRDRVWEPQHF
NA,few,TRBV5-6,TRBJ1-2,TGTGCCAGCAGCTTGCAGGGAGCGGATGGCTACACCTTC,CASSLQGADGYTF
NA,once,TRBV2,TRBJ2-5,TGTGCCAGCAGCCCCGGGGTAGCCCACCAGGAAGAGACCCAGTACTTC,CASSPGVAHQEETQYF
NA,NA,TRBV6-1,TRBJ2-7,TGTGCCAGCAGCGAAGCCGGGTCCGATCCAGACGAGCAGTACTTC,CASSEAGSDPDEQYF
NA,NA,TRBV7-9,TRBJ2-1,TGTGCCAGCAGCTGGAGCGATGAGCAGTTCTTC,CASSWSDEQFF
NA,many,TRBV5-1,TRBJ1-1,TGCGCCAGCAGCGGCCAAACAGCGAACACTGAAGCTTTCTTT,CASSGQTANTEAFF
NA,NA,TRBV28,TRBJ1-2,TGTGCCAGCAGCCTAGGGGGGGCGGGTGGCTACACCTTC,CASSLGGAGGYTF
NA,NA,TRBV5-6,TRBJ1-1,TGTGCCAGCAGCTTGGGGGCGGGAGGAGCTTTCTTT,CASSLGAGGAFF
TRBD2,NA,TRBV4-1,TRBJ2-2,TGCGCCAGCAGCCAAGTCGTCGTGACTAGCGGGAGTAGCACCGGGGAGCTGTTTTTT,CASSQVVVTSGSSTGELFF
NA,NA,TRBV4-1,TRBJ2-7,TGCGCCAGCAGCCAGACGCCCCAAGGGCCCTACGAGCAGTACTTC,CASSQTPQGPYEQYF
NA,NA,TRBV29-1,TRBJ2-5,TGCAGCGTGGGCCCCGGGGTCCGAAGGGAGACCCAGTACTTC,CSVGPGVRRETQYF
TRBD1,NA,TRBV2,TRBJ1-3,TGTGCCAGCAGTTGGGACAGGGCTAACTCTGGAAACACCATATATTTT,CASSWDRANSGNTIYF
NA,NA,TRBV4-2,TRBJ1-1,TGTGCCAGCAGCTTGGAACAGGGAATCACTGAAGCTTTCTTT,CASSLEQGITEAFF
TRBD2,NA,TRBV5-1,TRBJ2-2,TGCGCCAGCAGCCCCCTGACTAGCGGCCGGGCCGGGGAGCTGTTTTTT,CASSPLTSGRAGELFF
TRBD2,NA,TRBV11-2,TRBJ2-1,TGTGCCAGCAGCCTATCGCAGCGGGGGGCGAGGGCCAGTGAGCAGTTCTTC,CASSLSQRGARASEQFF
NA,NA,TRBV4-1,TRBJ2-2,TGCGCCAGCAGCCAAGATGCCGGGGGCGCGACCGGGGAGCTGTTTTTT,CASSQDAGGATGELFF
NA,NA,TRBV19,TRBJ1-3,TGTGCCAGCTCGCCGGGCGGACTAAGCTCTGGAAACACCATATATTTT,CASSPGGLSSGNTIYF
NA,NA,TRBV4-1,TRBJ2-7,TGCGCCAGCAGCCGACAGGTGATGAGCTCCTACGAGCAGTACTTC,CASSRQVMSSYEQYF
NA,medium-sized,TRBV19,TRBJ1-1,TGTGCCAGTAGTATTGCGGCCCACACTGAAGCTTTCTTT,CASSIAAHTEAFF
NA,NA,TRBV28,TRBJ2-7,TGTGCCAGCAGGCGCAGGGTCCCTCCCTACGAGCAGTACTTC,CASRRRVPPYEQYF
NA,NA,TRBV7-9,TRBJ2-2,TGTGCCAGCACCCCCAGCGTGACCGGGGAGCTGTTTTTT,CASTPSVTGELFF
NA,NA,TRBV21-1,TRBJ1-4,TGTGCCAGCAACACTAGGGGTAACACTCTAAATGAAAAACTGTTTTTT,CASNTRGNTLNEKLFF
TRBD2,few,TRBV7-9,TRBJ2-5,TGTGCCAGCAGCTTCCCCCTAGCGGGACAAGAGACCCAGTACTTC,CASSFPLAGQETQYF
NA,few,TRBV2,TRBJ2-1,TGTGCCAGCAGTGAACAGGGGATCAGCAATGAGCAGTTCTTC,CASSEQGISNEQFF
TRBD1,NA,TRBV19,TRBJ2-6,TGTGCCAGTAGTATAGTGAGACGGGACAGTTACTCTGGGGCCAACGTCCTGACTTTC,CASSIVRRDSYSGANVLTF
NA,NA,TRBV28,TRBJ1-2,TGTGCCAGCAGTTTGTTCGGCACCGGTTACACCTTC,CASSLFGTGYTF
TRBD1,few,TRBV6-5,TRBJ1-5,TGTGCCAGCAGTTACTCAAGGGACAGGCGAGCGCCCCAGCATTTT,CASSYSRDRRAPQHF
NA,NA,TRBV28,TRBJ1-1,TGTGCCAGCAGTTCTCCTTCCCCGGGAACTGAAGCTTTCTTT,CASSSPSPGTEAFF
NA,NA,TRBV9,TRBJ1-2,TGTGCCAGCAGCGGAGGGTTCAGAGGGAGCTATGGCTACACCTTC,CASSGGFRGSYGYTF
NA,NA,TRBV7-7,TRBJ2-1,TGTGCTAGCAGCTTAGACATGGGGCTTAACAATGAGCAGTTCTTC,CASSLDMGLNNEQFF
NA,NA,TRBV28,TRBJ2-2,TGTGCCTCGAAGCTAGTGGACAAGCTGTTTTTT,CASKLVDKLFF
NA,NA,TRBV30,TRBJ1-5,TGTGCCTGGAGCCAGGGTTCTGGAAATCAGCCCCAGCATTTT,CAWSQGSGNQPQHF
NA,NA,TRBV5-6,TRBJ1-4,TGTGCCAGCAGCTTTCGTAGAGACGCGTTGGGCATGAATGAAAAACTGTTTTTT,CASSFRRDALGMNEKLFF
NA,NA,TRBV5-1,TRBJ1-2,TGCGCCAGCAGCTTGGATGACAGAAGTCTTTACTATGGCTACACCTTC,CASSLDDRSLYYGYTF
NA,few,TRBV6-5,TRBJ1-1,TGTGCCAGCAGACCTCTCTTAGGCACTGAAGCTTTCTTT,CASRPLLGTEAFF
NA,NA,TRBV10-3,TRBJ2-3,TGTGCCATCAGTGATTTAGTCGCTAGCACAGATACGCAGTATTTT,CAISDLVASTDTQYF
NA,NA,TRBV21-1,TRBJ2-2,TGTGCCAGCAGCAACCTAGCTATAGCCGGGGAGCTGTTTTTT,CASSNLAIAGELFF
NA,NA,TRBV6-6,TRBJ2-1,TGTGCCAGCGGCAGACTGTTGGTTTCGGGGTACAATGAGCAGTTCTTC,CASGRLLVSGYNEQFF
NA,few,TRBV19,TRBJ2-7,TGTGCCACCCGGACGGACTCCTACGAGCAGTACTTC,CATRTDSYEQYF
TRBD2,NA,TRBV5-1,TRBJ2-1,TGCGCCAGCAGCTTGCCTAGCGGGAGGGGCAATGAGCAGTTCTTC,CASSLPSGRGNEQFF
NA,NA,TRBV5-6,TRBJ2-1,TGTGCCAGCAGCTCCCCCGACAGCTCCTACAATGAGCAGTTCTTC,CASSSPDSSYNEQFF
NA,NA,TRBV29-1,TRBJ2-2,TGCAGCTTCAACAGGGTCACCGGGGAGCTGTTTTTT,CSFNRVTGELFF
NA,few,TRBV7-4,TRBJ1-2,TGTGCCAGCAGCTTAGTTGCAAGCTATGGCTACACCTTC,CASSLVASYGYTF
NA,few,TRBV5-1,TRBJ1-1,TGCGCCAGCAGCTCCTCCGGGACAACTAACACTGAAGCTTTCTTT,CASSSSGTTNTEAFF
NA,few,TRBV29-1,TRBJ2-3,TGCAGCGTTGCCGTTTCAGATACGCAGTATTTT,CSVAVSDTQYF
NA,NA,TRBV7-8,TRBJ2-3,TGTGCCAGCAGCCTACTCCTTCGTTTGTCAGATACGCAGTATTTT,CASSLLLRLSDTQYF
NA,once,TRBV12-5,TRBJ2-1,TGTGCTAGTGGTTTGGACAGATACAATGAGCAGTTCTTC,CASGLDRYNEQFF
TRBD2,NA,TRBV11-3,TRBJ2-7,TGTGCCAGCAGCTCCGAGCGGGAGGGAATCCACGAGCAGTACTTC,CASSSEREGIHEQYF